This TCR beta chain was sequenced for a study of beta chain features in type 1 diabetes (dated by TCRdb to about 2018). Background for the entire study: Patients and healthy donors did not differ in mean age, gender distribution, total cell number or subset yield. Regulatory and stem cell-like memory subsets were obtained from only 8 patients and roughly 8 healthy donors, while naive and central memory subsets were obtained from all 30 or so donors. A total of 90 million to 140 million sorted cells were examined across all samples, and RNA yield correlated strongly with the number of cells per subset. The study compared the TCRB repertoires of sorted circulating CD4+ T cell subsets in recently diagnosed type 1 diabetes patients with those in matched healthy donors. What the study reported, not specific to this receptor: Sequencing cDNA rather than genomic DNA could over-represent highly expressing activated cells, although activation and CD3 levels did not differ between groups. At VDJ recombination sites, type 1 diabetes patients had fewer insertions and more deleted nucleotides, which implies abnormalities in thymic rearrangement. Only small numbers of individuals were included in the HLA sub-analyses, which left unresolved whether HLA type had any influence on TCRB rearrangement. Shorter templates might be favored by PCR, yet because patient and control samples were amplified and corrected together, any such skew would affect both groups equally. Type 1 diabetes patients showed a moderate but significant shortening of TCRB CDR3 length in all four CD4+ subsets. Naive, central memory and regulatory TCRB repertoires appeared to be more alike among patients than among healthy donors.

The CDR3 goes from the cysteine to the phenylalanine over 16 residues. The CDR3 DNA has 48 bases and is translated from base 1. In the germline V gene (reference sequence), CDR1 corresponds to MNHEY and CDR2 to SMNVEV. V is reduced by 5 bases and J by 4 bases, leaving a spacing of 20 bases between them. Each donor gave one peripheral blood draw, averaging approximately 110 mL, which was collected into heparinised tubes. Using a panel that included CD45RO, CCR7, CD25, CD127, CD95 and CD27, naive, central memory, regulatory and stem cell-like memory CD4+ T cells were sorted on a BD FACSAria II. All sorted populations exceeded 95% purity. PBMCs were isolated immediately by Lymphoprep density gradient centrifugation and stained directly without culture. To minimize batch effects, samples were stained and sorted in pairs, one healthy donor with one patient per experiment. The entire amount of isolated RNA was reverse transcribed using the High Capacity cDNA Reverse Transcription Kit, so the sequenced TCRB transcripts were expressed ones. Deep immunoSEQ sequencing was applied to naive, central memory and regulatory T cell samples, giving an average of about 3.6 million total reads per sample. After sorted cells were lysed in RLT buffer, RNA was extracted with DNase-treated RNeasy Micro or Mini kits, with the choice depending on cell number. To prevent cross-contamination, each cell subset was processed individually, whereas patient and healthy donor samples were processed jointly. TCRB sequences were amplified from cDNA with the immunoSEQ multiplex PCR, producing 87-bp fragments spanning the CDR3 region. The amplicons were sequenced using the Illumina HiSeq platform. Concerning the study's data processing: Synthetic template baselines were used to correct PCR bias computationally, reads within Hamming distance 2 were collapsed, and singletons that could not be merged were discarded. Reads were aligned to IMGT to assign V, D and J genes, CDR3 length, and insertions or deletions at six rearrangement sites. Within each subset, clonotype counts were normalized to the number of sorted cells before true diversity and Gini coefficients were calculated with the tcR R package. Repertoire sharing was quantified using the overlap coefficient calculated on TCRB nucleotide sequences. Out-of-frame TCRB sequences from naive cells were analyzed as a proxy for the pre-selection repertoire. TCRdb provides this immuneACCESS table in a form limited to in-frame rearrangements. Some clones are lacking; in checked studies, under half of them reflect an unresolved V gene, and why the rest are absent is not known. V and J calls and clone size follow that table, whereas D and trimming were derived from the DNA. The sample has 500,000 to 700,000 clones on record, roughly a sixth of them singletons. Roughly 0.098% of the sample is taken by the ten largest.

Concerning this clone itself: Its antigen is still unknown. No clone much larger than this one lies a single base away; base qualities are absent.

The sequence joins TRBV27 to TRBJ2-5; the D segment might be TRBD1 or TRBD2, since each matches 6 bases. This receptor was identified in a man younger than 35 in good health. The source material was naive CD4+ T cells from blood. Interpreted using the paper, the cell subset or site label stands for: true naive CD4+ T cells. This receptor carries the CDR3 CASSLGRGGGLETQYF. The nucleotides are TGTGCCAGCAGTCTGGGCAGGGGAGGAGGGCTAGAGACCCAGTACTTC.